This T cell receptor (beta chain) was identified during a study of control samples from healthy donors and cancer patients (dated by TCRdb to 2020 to 2022). Concerning this clone itself: Which antigen it targets is not known. Qualities for individual bases were not recorded, and no much larger clone is one base off.

Library generation was performed with the immunoSEQ multiplex PCR assay. TCRdb re-hosts the immuneACCESS table, in-frame sequences only. Its copies lack some clones; in the studies checked, an unresolved V gene accounts for under half of them, and the cause for the rest is not known. In all, the sample holds under 30,000 clones, and roughly 85% of those were seen once. The leading ten clones occupy around 7.1% of the sample. The germline V gene specifies KGHSH as CDR1 and LQKENI as CDR2. Inclusive of the bounding cysteine and phenylalanine, the CDR3 is 18 residues long. Just the 54-base CDR3 DNA is kept, in frame starting at base 1. Germline trimming amounts to 3 bases on V and 2 bases on J, with 8 as the count of junction bases outside the gene matches.

The sequenced sample consisted of PBMCs. This chain is built from TRBV18 and TRBJ2-7; 15 junctional bases match TRBD2. This receptor was identified in a woman aged 60-75 years with head and neck cancer. CDR3 loop: CASSPGTSGGSWTYEQYF. In nucleotides, the sequence is TGTGCCAGCTCACCCGGGACTAGCGGGGGGTCTTGGACCTACGAGCAGTACTTC.